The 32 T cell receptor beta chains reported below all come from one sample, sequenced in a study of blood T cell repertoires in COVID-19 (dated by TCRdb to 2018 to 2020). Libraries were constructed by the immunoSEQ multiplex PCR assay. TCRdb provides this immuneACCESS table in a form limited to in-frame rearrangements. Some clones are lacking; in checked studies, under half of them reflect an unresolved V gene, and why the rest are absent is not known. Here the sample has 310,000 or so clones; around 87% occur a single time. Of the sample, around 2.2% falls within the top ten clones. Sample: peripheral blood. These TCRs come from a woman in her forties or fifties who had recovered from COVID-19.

The CDR3 DNA reads TGTGCCAGCAGCTTAGCGCGGTCTTACCCTGGAAACACCATATATTTT. This translates into CASSLARSYPGNTIYF. The chain uses TRBV7-2 and TRBJ1-3; D gene ambiguous. This CDR3 has 16 amino acids. V lost 0 bases, J lost 2 bases, and 11 bases lay in between. Germline loops: CDR1 SGHTA, CDR2 FQGNSA.

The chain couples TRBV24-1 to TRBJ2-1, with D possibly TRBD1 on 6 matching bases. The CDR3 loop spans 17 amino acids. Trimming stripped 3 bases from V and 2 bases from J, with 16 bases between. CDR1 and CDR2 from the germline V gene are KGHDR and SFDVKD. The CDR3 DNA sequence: TGTGCCACCAGTGATCCGGCTGGGAGACAGGCCTACAATGAGCAGTTCTTC. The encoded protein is CATSDPAGRQAYNEQFF.

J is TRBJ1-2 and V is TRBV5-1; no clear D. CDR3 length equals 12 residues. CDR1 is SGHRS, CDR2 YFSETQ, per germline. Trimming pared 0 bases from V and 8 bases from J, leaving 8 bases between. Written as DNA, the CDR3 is TGCGCCAGCAGCTTGGCTGGGGAGGGCTACACCTTC. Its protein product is CASSLAGEGYTF.

DNA of the CDR3: TGTGCCAGCAGCCTAGAATTAACCGACGACAGGGGAAGCAATCAGCCCCAGCATTTT. This encodes CASSLELTDDRGSNQPQHF. The rearrangement uses TRBV7-3 and TRBJ1-5, with 8 bases lining up with TRBD1. The V gene end was trimmed by 5 bases and the J gene end by 1 base; junction bases not matched to a gene: 16. The V gene's germline CDR1 is SGHTA and CDR2 FQGTGA. The CDR3 loop spans 19 amino acids.

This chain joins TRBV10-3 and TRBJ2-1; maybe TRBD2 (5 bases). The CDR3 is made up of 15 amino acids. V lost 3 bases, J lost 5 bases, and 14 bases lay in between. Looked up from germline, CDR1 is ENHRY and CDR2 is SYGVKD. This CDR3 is CAISDDGVSDNEQFF. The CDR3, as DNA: TGTGCCATCAGTGACGACGGGGTATCTGACAATGAGCAGTTCTTC.

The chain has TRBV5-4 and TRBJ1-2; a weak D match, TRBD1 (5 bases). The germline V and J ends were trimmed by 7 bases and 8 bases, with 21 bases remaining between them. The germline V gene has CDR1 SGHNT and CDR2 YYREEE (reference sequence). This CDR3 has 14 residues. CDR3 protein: CASGGKTGDVGYTF. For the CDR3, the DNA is TGTGCCAGCGGCGGCAAGACGGGGGATGTGGGCTACACCTTC.

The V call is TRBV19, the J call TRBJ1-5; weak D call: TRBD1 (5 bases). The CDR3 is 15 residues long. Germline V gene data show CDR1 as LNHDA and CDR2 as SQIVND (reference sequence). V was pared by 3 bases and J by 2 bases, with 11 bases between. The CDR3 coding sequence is TGTGCCAGTAGTATTGGTGTAGGGGGCAATCAGCCCCAGCATTTT. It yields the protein CASSIGVGGNQPQHF.

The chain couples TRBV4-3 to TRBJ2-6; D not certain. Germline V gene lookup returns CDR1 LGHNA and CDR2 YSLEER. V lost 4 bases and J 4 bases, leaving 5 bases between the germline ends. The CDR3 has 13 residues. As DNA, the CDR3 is TGCGCCAGCAGCCCTCAGGGGGCCAACGTCCTGACTTTC. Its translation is CASSPQGANVLTF.

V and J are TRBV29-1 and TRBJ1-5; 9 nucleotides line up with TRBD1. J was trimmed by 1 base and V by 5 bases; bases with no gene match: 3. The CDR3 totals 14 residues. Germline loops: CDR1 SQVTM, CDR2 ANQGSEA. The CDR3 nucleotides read TGCAGCGTTAGAGGACAGGGGAGCAATCAGCCCCAGCATTTT. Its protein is CSVRGQGSNQPQHF.

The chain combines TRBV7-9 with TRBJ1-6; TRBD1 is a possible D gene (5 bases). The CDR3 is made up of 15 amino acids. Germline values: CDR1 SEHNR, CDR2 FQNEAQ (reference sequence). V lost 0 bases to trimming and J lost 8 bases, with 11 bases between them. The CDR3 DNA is TGTGCCAGCAGCTTAGCCGGGGGTTGGGATTCACCCCTCCACTTT. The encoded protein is CASSLAGGWDSPLHF.

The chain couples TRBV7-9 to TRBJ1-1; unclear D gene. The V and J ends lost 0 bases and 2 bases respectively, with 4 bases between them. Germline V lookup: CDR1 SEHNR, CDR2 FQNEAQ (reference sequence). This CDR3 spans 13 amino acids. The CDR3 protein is CASSLALNTEAFF. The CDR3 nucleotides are TGTGCCAGCAGCTTAGCGTTAAACACTGAAGCTTTCTTT.

The CDR3 protein is CASRPGTIYGYTF. In DNA, the CDR3 is TGCGCCAGCAGGCCCGGGACAATCTATGGCTACACCTTC. The genes are TRBV5-1 and TRBJ1-2; D perhaps matches TRBD1 (6 bases). CDR3 length: 13 residues. Germline loops: CDR1 SGHRS, CDR2 YFSETQ. V lost 5 bases to trimming and J lost 4 bases, with 12 bases between them. Full variable domain (rest looked up from reference TRBV5-1 and TRBJ1-2): KAGVTQTPRYLIKTRGQQVTLSCSPISGHRSVSWYQQTPGQGLQFLFEYFSETQRNKGNFPGRFSGRQFSNSRSEMNVSTLELGDSALYLCASRPGTIYGYTFGSGTRLTVV.

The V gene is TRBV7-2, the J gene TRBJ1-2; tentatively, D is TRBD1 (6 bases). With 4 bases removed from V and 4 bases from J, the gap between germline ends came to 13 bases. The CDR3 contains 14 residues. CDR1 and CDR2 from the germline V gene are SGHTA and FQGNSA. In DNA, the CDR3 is TGTGCCAGCAGCTCACAGGGTCGGACCTATGGCTACACCTTC. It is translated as CASSSQGRTYGYTF.

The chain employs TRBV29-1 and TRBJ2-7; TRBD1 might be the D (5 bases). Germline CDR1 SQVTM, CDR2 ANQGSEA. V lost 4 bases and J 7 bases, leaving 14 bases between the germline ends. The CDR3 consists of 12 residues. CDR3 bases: TGCAGCGTTGGTACAGGAATGAGGGAGCAGTACTTC. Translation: CSVGTGMREQYF.

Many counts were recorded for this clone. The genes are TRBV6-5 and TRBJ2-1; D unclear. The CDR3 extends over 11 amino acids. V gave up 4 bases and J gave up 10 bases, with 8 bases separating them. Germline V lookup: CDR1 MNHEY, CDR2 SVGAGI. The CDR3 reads CASSSRVEQFF. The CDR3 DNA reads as TGTGCCAGCAGTTCACGGGTGGAGCAGTTCTTC.

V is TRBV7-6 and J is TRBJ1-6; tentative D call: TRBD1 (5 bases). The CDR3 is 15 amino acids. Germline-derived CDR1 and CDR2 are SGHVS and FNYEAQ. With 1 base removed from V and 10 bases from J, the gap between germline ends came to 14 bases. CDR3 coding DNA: TGTGCCAGCAGCTTAGTGAGCGGGGCGGAATCACCCCTCCACTTT. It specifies CASSLVSGAESPLHF.

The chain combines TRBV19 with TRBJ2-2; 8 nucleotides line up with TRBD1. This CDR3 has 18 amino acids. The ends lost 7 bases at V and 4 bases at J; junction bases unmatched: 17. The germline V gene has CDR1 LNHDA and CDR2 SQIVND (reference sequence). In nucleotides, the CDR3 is TGTGCCAGTATCCTTCGACGGACAGGGTTCCCCACCACCGGGGAGCTGTTTTTT. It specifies CASILRRTGFPTTGELFF.

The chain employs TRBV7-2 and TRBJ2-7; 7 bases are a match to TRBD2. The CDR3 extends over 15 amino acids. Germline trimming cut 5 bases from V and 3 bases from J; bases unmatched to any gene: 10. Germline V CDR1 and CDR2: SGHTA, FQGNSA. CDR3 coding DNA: TGTGCCAGCAGCCCACCTTCTAGCGGAGTCTACGAGCAGTACTTC. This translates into CASSPPSSGVYEQYF. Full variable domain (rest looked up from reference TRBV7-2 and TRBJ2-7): GAGVSQSPSNKVTEKGKDVELRCDPISGHTALYWYRQSLGQGLEFLIYFQGNSAPDKSGLPSDRFSAERTGGSVSTLTIQRTQQEDSAVYLCASSPPSSGVYEQYFGPGTRLTVT.

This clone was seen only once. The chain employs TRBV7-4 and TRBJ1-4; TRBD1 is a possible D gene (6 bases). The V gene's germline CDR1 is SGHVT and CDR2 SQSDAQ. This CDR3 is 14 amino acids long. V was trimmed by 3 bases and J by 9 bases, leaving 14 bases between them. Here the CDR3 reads CASSLEQGSKKLFF. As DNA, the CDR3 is TGTGCCAGCAGCTTGGAACAGGGAAGTAAAAAACTGTTTTTT.

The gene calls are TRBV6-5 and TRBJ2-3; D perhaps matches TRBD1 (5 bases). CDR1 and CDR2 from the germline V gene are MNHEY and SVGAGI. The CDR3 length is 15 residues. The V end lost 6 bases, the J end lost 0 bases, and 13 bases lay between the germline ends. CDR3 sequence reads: CASSLRVPSTDTQYF. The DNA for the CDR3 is TGTGCCAGCAGCCTCAGGGTTCCTAGCACAGATACGCAGTATTTT.

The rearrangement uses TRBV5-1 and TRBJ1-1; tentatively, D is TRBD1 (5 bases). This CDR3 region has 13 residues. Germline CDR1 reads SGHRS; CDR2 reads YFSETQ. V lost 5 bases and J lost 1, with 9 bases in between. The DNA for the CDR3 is TGCGCCAGCAGGCGGACACCGAACACTGAAGCTTTCTTT. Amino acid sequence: CASRRTPNTEAFF.

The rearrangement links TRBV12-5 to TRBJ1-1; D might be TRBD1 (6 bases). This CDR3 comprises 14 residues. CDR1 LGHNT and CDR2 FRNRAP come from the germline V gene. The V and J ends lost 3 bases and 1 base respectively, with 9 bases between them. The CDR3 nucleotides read TGTGCTAGTGGTTTTACAGGGCCGAACACTGAAGCTTTCTTT. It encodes CASGFTGPNTEAFF.

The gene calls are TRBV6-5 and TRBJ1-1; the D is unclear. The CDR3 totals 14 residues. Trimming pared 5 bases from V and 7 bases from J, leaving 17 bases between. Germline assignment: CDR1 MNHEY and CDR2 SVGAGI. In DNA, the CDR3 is TGTGCCAGCAGTCCAAACGACGGGAACTTTGAAGCTTTCTTT. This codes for CASSPNDGNFEAFF.

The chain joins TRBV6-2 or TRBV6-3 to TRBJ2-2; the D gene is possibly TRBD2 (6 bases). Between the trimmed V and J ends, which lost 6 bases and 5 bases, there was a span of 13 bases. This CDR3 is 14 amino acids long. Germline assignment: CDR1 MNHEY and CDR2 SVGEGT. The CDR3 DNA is TGTGCCAGCAGCCCGGGACTGGCGACCGGGGAGCTGTTTTTT. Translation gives CASSPGLATGELFF.

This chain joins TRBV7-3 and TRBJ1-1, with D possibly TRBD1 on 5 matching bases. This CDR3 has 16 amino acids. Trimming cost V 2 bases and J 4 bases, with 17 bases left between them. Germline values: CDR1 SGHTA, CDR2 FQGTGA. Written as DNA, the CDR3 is TGTGCCAGCAGCTTATTCCCAGGGAGGGATGGCACTGAAGCTTTCTTT. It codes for CASSLFPGRDGTEAFF.

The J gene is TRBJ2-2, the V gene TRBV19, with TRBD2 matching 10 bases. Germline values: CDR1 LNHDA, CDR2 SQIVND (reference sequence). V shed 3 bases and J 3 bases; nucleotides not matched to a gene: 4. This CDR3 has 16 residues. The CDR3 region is CASSMASGSHTGELFF. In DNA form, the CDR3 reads TGTGCCAGTAGTATGGCTAGCGGGAGTCACACCGGGGAGCTGTTTTTT.

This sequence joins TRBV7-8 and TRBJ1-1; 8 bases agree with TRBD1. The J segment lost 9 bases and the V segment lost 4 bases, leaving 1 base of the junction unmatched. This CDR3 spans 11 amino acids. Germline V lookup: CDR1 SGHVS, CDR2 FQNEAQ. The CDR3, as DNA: TGTGCCAGCAGCTGGGACAGGCAAGCTTTCTTT. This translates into CASSWDRQAFF.

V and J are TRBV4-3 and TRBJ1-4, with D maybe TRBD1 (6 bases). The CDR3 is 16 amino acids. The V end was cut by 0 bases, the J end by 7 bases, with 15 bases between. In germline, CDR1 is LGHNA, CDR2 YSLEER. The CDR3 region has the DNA TGCGCCAGCAGCCAAGATCTAAGTCGAGGGGGTGAAAAACTGTTTTTT. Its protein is CASSQDLSRGGEKLFF.

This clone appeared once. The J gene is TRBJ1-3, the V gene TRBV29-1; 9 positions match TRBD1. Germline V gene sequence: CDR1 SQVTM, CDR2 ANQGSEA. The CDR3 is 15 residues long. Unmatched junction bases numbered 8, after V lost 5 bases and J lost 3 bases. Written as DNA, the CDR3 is TGCAGCGTTTACTCCGGGACAGGGCTTGGAAACACCATATATTTT. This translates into CSVYSGTGLGNTIYF.

The CDR3 DNA sequence: TGTGCCAGCAGCAGGGGTTTCACAGATACGCAGTATTTT. Translation: CASSRGFTDTQYF. V gene TRBV7-2 combines with J gene TRBJ2-3, with D possibly matching TRBD1 (5 bases). The CDR3 is 13 amino acids. V was pared by 5 bases and J by 2 bases, with 8 bases between. CDR1 is SGHTA and CDR2 is FQGNSA in the germline V gene.

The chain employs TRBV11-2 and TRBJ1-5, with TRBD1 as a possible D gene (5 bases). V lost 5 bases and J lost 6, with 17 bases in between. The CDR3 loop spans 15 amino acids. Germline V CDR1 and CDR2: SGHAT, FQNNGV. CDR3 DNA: TGTGCCAGCAGCCCGGACGGGACTCGGGGTCAGCCCCAGCATTTT. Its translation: CASSPDGTRGQPQHF. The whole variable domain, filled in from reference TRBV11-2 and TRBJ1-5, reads EAGVAQSPRYKIIEKRQSVAFWCNPISGHATLYWYQQILGQGPKLLIQFQNNGVVDDSQLPKDRFSAERLKGVDSTLKIQPAKLEDSAVYLCASSPDGTRGQPQHFGDGTRLSIL.

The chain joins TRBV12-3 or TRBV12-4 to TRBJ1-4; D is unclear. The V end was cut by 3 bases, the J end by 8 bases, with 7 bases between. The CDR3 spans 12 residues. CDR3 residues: CASSFSREKLFF. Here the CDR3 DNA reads TGTGCCAGCAGTTTTTCTAGGGAAAAACTGTTTTTT.